Below are 25 T cell receptor beta chains sequenced from a single sample in a study of regulatory T cells in long-lasting Graves disease. Arm-PCR with iRepertoire HTBI primers amplified the CDR3 regions for these TCR beta libraries. TCRdb called the multiplex PCR reads again in MiXCR, with one record for every CDR3 protein. The table records approximately 350,000 distinct CDR3 sequences, 16% of them present only once. The time point was: newly diagnosed GD, antithyroid drugs for less than 3 months. After RNA was extracted from PBMCs, the TCR library was made from it. These same records also appear under a second study, on T cells in Graves' hyperthyroidism and ophthalmopathy.

The sequencing here drew on peripheral blood mononuclear cells (PBMCs), taken at new diagnosis, from a patient treated with antithyroid drugs. The receptors come from a man aged 40-49 years with Graves disease.

Turning to this clonotype: Since a much larger clone is just one base distant, this may be a read error. CDR3 protein: CASHGTAYNEQYF. The CDR3 DNA is TGTGCCAGTCACGGGACGGCCTACAATGAGCAGTACTTC. V and J are TRBV2 and TRBJ2-5; either TRBD1 or TRBD2 may supply D (5 bases each). The CDR3 spans 13 residues. V lost 9 bases and J 11 bases, leaving 22 bases between the germline ends. The germline V gene has CDR1 SNHLY and CDR2 FYNNEI. The full variable domain, completed using reference TRBV2 and TRBJ2-5, is EPEVTQTPSHQVTQMGQEVILRCVPISNHLYFYWYRQILGQKVEFLVSFYNNEISEKSEIFDDQFSVERPDGSNFTLKIRSTKLEDSAMYFCASHGTAYNEQYFGPGTRLLVL.

Only one count was recorded for this clonotype. The V call is TRBV2, the J call TRBJ2-3; TRBD2 aligns across 10 bases. J gave up 1 base and V 11 bases, and 3 bases lay outside the gene matches. Germline values: CDR1 SNHLY, CDR2 FYNNEI. This CDR3 is built from 13 residues. The CDR3 nucleotides are TGTGCCGGTACTAGCGGGGGCACAGATACGCAGTATTTT. Residues: CAGTSGGTDTQYF.

This clonotype has a count of ten or more. This chain uses TRBV5-1 with TRBJ1-3; D unclear. This CDR3 spans 15 amino acids. Germline V gene lookup returns CDR1 SGHRS and CDR2 YFSETQ. Deletions cut 4 bases from V and 2 bases from J, with 13 bases between. CDR3 region: CASSASGGPGNTIYF. The CDR3 DNA sequence: TGCGCCAGCAGCGCATCCGGAGGCCCTGGAAACACCATATATTTT.

The chain joins TRBV2 to TRBJ1-5, with D tentatively TRBD1 (6 bases). V dropped 4 bases and J dropped 0 bases, with 10 bases sitting between them. CDR1 SNHLY and CDR2 FYNNEI come from the germline V gene. The CDR3 totals 15 residues. The DNA of the CDR3 is TGTGCCAGCAGTGCGGGGGCATATAGCAATCAGCCCCAGCATTTT. Translating gives CASSAGAYSNQPQHF.

This clonotype was recorded many times. This chain connects TRBV18 to TRBJ2-5, with D perhaps matching TRBD1 or TRBD2 (5 bases each). V was pared by 0 bases and J by 7 bases, with 15 bases between. Germline V gene sequence: CDR1 KGHSH, CDR2 LQKENI. The CDR3 length is 15 residues. The CDR3 bases are TGTGCCAGCTCACCACCCTCAGGGACCCGAGGGACCCAGTACTTC. It is translated as CASSPPSGTRGTQYF.

This clonotype was counted at least ten times. The chain links TRBV20-1 to TRBJ2-5, with D perhaps given as TRBD1 or TRBD2 (5 bases each). This CDR3 region has 14 residues. The V end was cut by 2 bases, the J end by 3 bases, with 13 bases between. Per germline, CDR1 DFQATT and CDR2 SNEGSKA (reference sequence). The CDR3 loop is CSARPGTAKETQYF. The CDR3 DNA is TGCAGTGCTAGACCCGGGACGGCTAAAGAGACCCAGTACTTC.

This clonotype was counted many times. The V gene is TRBV7-3, the J gene TRBJ1-2, with D unresolved. CDR1 is SGHTA, CDR2 FQGTGA, per germline. This CDR3 region has 15 residues. V lost 5 bases and J lost 8, with 21 bases in between. CDR3 sequence: CASSPSSSQQAGYTF. Here the CDR3 DNA reads TGTGCCAGCAGCCCTTCCAGCTCTCAGCAGGCCGGCTACACCTTC.

The chain recombines TRBV6-2 or TRBV6-3 with TRBJ1-5, with D hard to call. With 6 bases removed from V and 3 bases from J, the gap between germline ends came to 15 bases. Germline assignment: CDR1 MNHEY and CDR2 SVGEGT. The CDR3 length is 15 residues. The CDR3 DNA is TGTGCCAGCAGCCCCGAGAGGTTCGACAATCAGCCCCAGCATTTT. It is translated as CASSPERFDNQPQHF.

This clonotype has ten or more counts. The genes are TRBV2 and TRBJ1-2; weak D call: TRBD1 (5 bases). From germline, CDR1 is SNHLY and CDR2 FYNNEI. The CDR3 is 14 amino acids. V was pared by 7 bases and J by 2 bases, with 14 bases between. The CDR3 region is CASKLGRANYGYTF. The CDR3 nucleotides read TGTGCCAGCAAGCTCGGCAGGGCCAACTATGGCTACACCTTC. The variable domain in full, with the rest retrieved from reference TRBV2 and TRBJ1-2, is EPEVTQTPSHQVTQMGQEVILRCVPISNHLYFYWYRQILGQKVEFLVSFYNNEISEKSEIFDDQFSVERPDGSNFTLKIRSTKLEDSAMYFCASKLGRANYGYTFGSGTRLTVV.

In this sample, this clonotype turned up many times. The V call is TRBV3-1, the J call TRBJ2-6; D possibly uses TRBD1 or TRBD2 (5 bases each). This CDR3 comprises 17 residues. CDR1 and CDR2 (germline): LGHDT, YNNKEL (reference sequence). The V end lost 2 bases, the J end lost 0 bases, and 11 bases lay between the germline ends. The CDR3 reads CASSQTGPSSGANVLTF. The CDR3, as DNA: TGTGCCAGCAGCCAAACGGGACCGAGCTCTGGGGCCAACGTCCTGACTTTC.

This clonotype appeared many times. The chain recombines TRBV2 with TRBJ2-5; no firm D call. The germline gives CDR1 SNHLY, CDR2 FYNNEI. The CDR3 length is 10 residues. V was trimmed by 8 bases and J by 5 bases, leaving 6 bases between them. CDR3 sequence reads: CASLVETQYF. Here the CDR3 DNA reads TGTGCCAGCTTAGTGGAGACCCAGTACTTC.

The chain carries TRBV6-2 or TRBV6-3 and TRBJ2-4; 11 bases are a match to TRBD2. Germline CDR1 MNHEY, CDR2 SVGEGT. This CDR3 contains 15 residues. The V segment lost 6 bases and the J segment 6 bases; nucleotides outside the gene matches: 7. The CDR3: CASSLSGGAGNIQYF. The DNA of the CDR3 is TGTGCCAGCAGCCTTAGCGGGGGGGCCGGAAACATTCAGTACTTC.

This clonotype showed up many times. The chain is built from TRBV5-1 and TRBJ2-2, with 9 bases lining up with TRBD1. V lost 0 bases and J lost 4; bases outside the gene matches: 7. The CDR3 extends over 17 amino acids. Germline V gives CDR1 SGHRS, CDR2 YFSETQ. CDR3 amino acids: CASSLGDRVGGTGELFF. The DNA of the CDR3 is TGCGCCAGCAGCTTGGGGGACAGGGTTGGTGGCACCGGGGAGCTGTTTTTT. Drawing the rest from reference TRBV5-1 and TRBJ2-2, the complete variable domain is KAGVTQTPRYLIKTRGQQVTLSCSPISGHRSVSWYQQTPGQGLQFLFEYFSETQRNKGNFPGRFSGRQFSNSRSEMNVSTLELGDSALYLCASSLGDRVGGTGELFFGEGSRLTVL.

This clonotype was seen many times. This chain links TRBV20-1 with TRBJ2-3, with 11 positions matching TRBD2. With 2 bases clipped from V and 3 bases from J, the junction kept 7 bases outside the gene matches. In germline, CDR1 is DFQATT, CDR2 SNEGSKA (reference sequence). This CDR3 comprises 16 residues. The CDR3, as DNA: TGCAGTGCTAGACAATCTAGCGGGGGGAGGACAGATACGCAGTATTTT. Protein product: CSARQSSGGRTDTQYF.

CDR3 nucleotide sequence: TGTGCCAGCAGTTACCCCCGGGACACCTCGGTCTCTGGGGCCAACGTCCTGACTTTC. It is translated as CASSYPRDTSVSGANVLTF. V is TRBV6-5 and J is TRBJ2-6, with a tentative D call TRBD1 (6 bases). The CDR3 is 19 amino acids. Trimming took off 2 bases at V and 0 bases at J, with 17 bases between the two ends. Germline CDR1 and CDR2: MNHEY and SVGAGI.

This clonotype appeared many times. This chain links TRBV2 with TRBJ2-7; D is ambiguous. V lost 6 bases and J lost 2, with 14 bases in between. The germline V gene has CDR1 SNHLY and CDR2 FYNNEI. The CDR3 length is 14 residues. CDR3 DNA sequence: TGTGCCAGCAGCACACGGACCATGACCTACGAGCAGTACTTC. It yields the protein CASSTRTMTYEQYF.

The table lists this clonotype with many counts. The chain has TRBV7-9 and TRBJ2-7; D not certain. This CDR3 region has 11 residues. Germline V gives CDR1 SEHNR, CDR2 FQNEAQ (reference sequence). V was shortened by 6 bases and J by 5 bases, with 8 bases between the two germline ends. The CDR3 DNA reads TGTGCCAGCAGGACCAGCGACGAGCAGTACTTC. Translating it yields CASRTSDEQYF.

This clonotype has just a few counts. This may arise from a read error, as a much more abundant clone is one base away. This chain uses TRBV6-2 or TRBV6-3 with TRBJ2-1; 9 bases align to TRBD2. Germline CDR1 and CDR2: MNHEY and SVGEGT. CDR3 length equals 15 residues. With V trimmed by 6 bases and J by 9 bases, 12 bases remained unmatched. The CDR3 protein is CASSGLKRGEAEQFF. As DNA, the CDR3 is TGTGCCAGCAGCGGTCTGAAGCGGGGGGAGGCTGAGCAGTTCTTC.

This clonotype was recorded many times. The V call is TRBV11-3, the J call TRBJ2-2; D is unclear. The germline CDR1 and CDR2 sequences are SGHNT and YENEEA. The length of the CDR3 is 17 residues. Trimming took 4 bases from V and 5 from J, leaving 20 bases between them. The CDR3 DNA is TGTGCCAGCAGCTCATTCCCTGGACGAAGGGCGACCGGGGAGCTGTTTTTT. Its protein is CASSSFPGRRATGELFF. The entire variable domain, with the rest obtained from reference TRBV11-3 and TRBJ2-2, is as follows: EAGVVQSPRYKIIEKKQPVAFWCNPISGHNTLYWYLQNLGQGPELLIRYENEEAVDDSQLPKDRFSAERLKGVDSTLKIQPAELGDSAVYLCASSSFPGRRATGELFFGEGSRLTVL.

This clonotype appeared many times. The chain links TRBV30 to TRBJ2-1; 9 positions agree with TRBD2. Germline trimming cut 3 bases from V and 2 bases from J; bases unmatched to any gene: 2. Germline CDR1 reads GTSNPN; CDR2 reads SVGIG (reference sequence). The CDR3 consists of 14 residues. This chain's CDR3 is CAWRAGGPYNEQFF. CDR3 coding DNA: TGTGCCTGGAGAGCGGGGGGTCCCTACAATGAGCAGTTCTTC.

The V gene is TRBV20-1, the J gene TRBJ2-3; D is unclear. The V gene lost 8 bases and the J gene lost 2 bases, with 17 bases spanning the gap. This CDR3 is 14 amino acids long. Germline CDR1 is DFQATT and CDR2 is SNEGSKA (reference sequence). The CDR3 here is CSPSRWGSTDTQYF. The CDR3 DNA follows: TGCAGTCCCTCTCGATGGGGTTCCACAGATACGCAGTATTTT.

This clonotype has a count of ten or more. The J gene is TRBJ2-3, the V gene TRBV20-1; D is possibly TRBD2 (5 bases). Trimming took off 0 bases at V and 1 base at J, with 11 bases between the two ends. The CDR3 spans 15 residues. In germline, CDR1 is DFQATT, CDR2 SNEGSKA (reference sequence). DNA for the CDR3: TGCAGTGCTAGAGATCCTAGCAGCCGCACAGATACGCAGTATTTT. Translation: CSARDPSSRTDTQYF.

This clonotype has at least ten counts. This chain uses TRBV6-9 with TRBJ2-5; 9 bases line up with TRBD1. The CDR3 consists of 16 residues. V shed 3 bases, J shed 5 bases, and the junction held 10 bases outside the gene matches. Germline V gene data show CDR1 as MNHGY and CDR2 as SVAAGI. CDR3 DNA sequence: TGTGCCAGCAGTTACTCAAACAGGGGGCTGGGGGAGACCCAGTACTTC. Its translation is CASSYSNRGLGETQYF.

Ten or more counts support this clonotype. This rearrangement joins TRBV28 to TRBJ2-7; TRBD1 agrees at 7 bases. The germline V gene has CDR1 MDHEN and CDR2 SYDVKM. This CDR3 has 13 amino acids. J was trimmed by 6 bases and V by 2 bases; bases with no gene match: 4. The CDR3 nucleotides read TGTGCCAGCAGTTTAGGGACAGTTCGCGAGCAGTACTTC. Its translation is CASSLGTVREQYF.

This clonotype was seen repeatedly, ten times or more. The chain has TRBV6-1 and TRBJ1-4; D uncertain. The CDR3 spans 14 residues. V gave up 2 bases and J gave up 7 bases, with 11 bases separating them. Germline assignment: CDR1 MNHNS and CDR2 SASEGT. As DNA, the CDR3 is TGTGCCAGCAGTGAACTTCGTGGTGGTGAAAAACTGTTTTTT. Translating gives CASSELRGGEKLFF.